These 3 T cell receptor beta chains were sequenced from one sample in a study of CD8 T cells in Susac syndrome. cDNA came from about 0.51 to 1 ug RNA primed by random hexamers. One entry per CDR3 protein, called by TCRdb with MiXCR from the immunoSEQ multiplex PCR reads. Of under 250,000 distinct CDR3 sequences listed, about 94% are singletons. The sample comprised CD4+ T cells from PBMCs. These receptors were obtained from a human donor with Susac syndrome.

The chain employs TRBV20-1 and TRBJ1-1, with D maybe TRBD1 (5 bases). The CDR3 extends over 16 amino acids. The germline V and J ends were trimmed by 6 bases and 0 bases, with 20 bases remaining between them. Looked up from germline, CDR1 is DFQATT and CDR2 is SNEGSKA (reference sequence). The CDR3 bases are TGCAGTGCACACACTGCCGGGGGAATCTTGAACACTGAAGCTTTCTTT. It encodes CSAHTAGGILNTEAFF.

CDR3 region: CASSLEGGPPTYGYTF. For the CDR3, the DNA is TGTGCCAGCAGCTTAGAAGGGGGCCCCCCCACATATGGCTACACCTTC. This rearrangement joins TRBV7-2 to TRBJ1-2, with TRBD1 identical over 7 bases. CDR3 length equals 16 residues. Germline V gene lookup returns CDR1 SGHTA and CDR2 FQGNSA. V shed 1 base, J shed 5 bases, and the junction held 10 bases outside the gene matches.

The chain is built from TRBV5-6 and TRBJ1-3; the D gene is possibly TRBD1 (6 bases). CDR3 size: 22 residues. CDR1 SGHDT and CDR2 YYEEEE come from the germline V gene. V lost 1 base to trimming and J lost 0 bases, with 29 bases between them. The CDR3 sequence is CASSLLEDRGEGQLLSGNTIYF. CDR3 DNA: TGTGCCAGCAGCTTGCTAGAAGACCGTGGGGAGGGACAACTACTCTCTGGAAACACCATATATTTT.